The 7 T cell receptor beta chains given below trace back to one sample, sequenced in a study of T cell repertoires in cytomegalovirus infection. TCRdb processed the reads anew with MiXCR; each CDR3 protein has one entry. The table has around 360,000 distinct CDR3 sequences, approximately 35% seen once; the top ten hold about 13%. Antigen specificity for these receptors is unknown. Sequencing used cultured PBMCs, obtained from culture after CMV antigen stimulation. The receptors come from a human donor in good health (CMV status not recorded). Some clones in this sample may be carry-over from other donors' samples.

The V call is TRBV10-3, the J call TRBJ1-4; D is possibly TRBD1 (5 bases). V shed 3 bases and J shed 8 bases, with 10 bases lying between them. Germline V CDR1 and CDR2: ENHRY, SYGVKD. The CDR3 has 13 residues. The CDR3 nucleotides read TGTGCCATCAGTGAAGGGGAAGGGGAAAAACTGTTTTTT. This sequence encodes CAISEGEGEKLFF.

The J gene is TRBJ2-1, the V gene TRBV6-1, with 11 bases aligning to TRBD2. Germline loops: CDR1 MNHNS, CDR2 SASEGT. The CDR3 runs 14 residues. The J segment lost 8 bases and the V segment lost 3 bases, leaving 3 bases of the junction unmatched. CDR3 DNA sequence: TGTGCCAGCAGTGAGTTAGCGGGAGGGGATGAGCAGTTCTTC. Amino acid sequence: CASSELAGGDEQFF.

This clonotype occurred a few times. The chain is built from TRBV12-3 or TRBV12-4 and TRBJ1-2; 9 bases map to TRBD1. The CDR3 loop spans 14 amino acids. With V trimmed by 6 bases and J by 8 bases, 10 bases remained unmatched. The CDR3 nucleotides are TGTGCCAGCAGCTCTCTACAGGGGGCGAGGGGCTACACCTTC. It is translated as CASSSLQGARGYTF.

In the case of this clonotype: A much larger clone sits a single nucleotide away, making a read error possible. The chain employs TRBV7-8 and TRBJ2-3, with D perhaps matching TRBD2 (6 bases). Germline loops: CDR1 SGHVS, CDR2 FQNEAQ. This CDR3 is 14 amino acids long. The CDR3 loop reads CAIRAGSRTDSQYF. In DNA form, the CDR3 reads TGTGCAATTAGGGCGGGATCGCGCACAGATTCGCAGTATTTT. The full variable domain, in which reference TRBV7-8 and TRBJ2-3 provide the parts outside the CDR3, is GAGVSQSPRYKVAKRGQDVALRCDPISGHVSLFWYQQALGQGPEFLTYFQNEAQLDKSGLPSDRFFAERPEGSVSTLKIQRTQQEDSAVYLCAIRAGSRTDSQYFGPGTRLTVL.

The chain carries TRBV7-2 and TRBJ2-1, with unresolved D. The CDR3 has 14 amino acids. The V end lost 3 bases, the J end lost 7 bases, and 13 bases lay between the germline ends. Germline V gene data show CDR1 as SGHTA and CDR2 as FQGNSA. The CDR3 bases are TGTGCCAGCAGCTTGATGCCCGGTCAGAATGAGCAGTTCTTC. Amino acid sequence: CASSLMPGQNEQFF.

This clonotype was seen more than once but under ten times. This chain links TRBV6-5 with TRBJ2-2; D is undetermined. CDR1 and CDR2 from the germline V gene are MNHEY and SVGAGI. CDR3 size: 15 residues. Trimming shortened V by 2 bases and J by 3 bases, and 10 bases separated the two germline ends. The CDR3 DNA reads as TGTGCCAGCAGTTACGCAGGCAGTTACACCGGGGAGCTGTTTTTT. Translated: CASSYAGSYTGELFF.

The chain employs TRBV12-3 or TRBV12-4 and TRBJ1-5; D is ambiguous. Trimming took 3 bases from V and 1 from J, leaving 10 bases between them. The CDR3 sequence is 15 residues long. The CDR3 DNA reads TGTGCCAGCAGTTTTTTGGGAACAAGCAATCAGCCCCAGCATTTT. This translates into CASSFLGTSNQPQHF.